This T cell receptor (beta chain) appears in the sequencing data of a study of T cells expressing NK-cell markers (dated by TCRdb to the early 2020s). Some background on the complete study: Under 10 donors provided sorted CD3+CD56+NKG2C+, CD3+CD56+NKG2C- and CD3+CD56-NKG2C+ T-cell subsets, whose TCR beta-chain repertoires were profiled. The study sequenced eight donors, all healthy volunteers chosen at random: three men and five women. Illumina HiSeq 2000/2500, MiSeq or NextSeq was used to sequence libraries as 2 x 150 bp reads. Of the eight sequenced donors, seven were found to be HCMV-seropositive and one was found to be HCMV-seronegative. Broad study findings and their caveats: In 5 to 7 donors, the dominant CD3+CD56+NKG2C+ clonotypes were found to rank among the top 10 CD8+ clonotypes and to make up about 1.0-7.5% of CD8+ T cells. Whether the expanded NKG2C-expressing T cell clones were specific for HCMV antigens remained unclear. Those dominant clonotypes were again the most abundant among CD3+CD56-NKG2C+ cells in four donors, at roughly 28.3-60.1%.

Sequencing took place on an Illumina HiSeq 2000. TCR beta cDNA libraries were made by 5'RACE template switching that added a universal primer site and unique molecular identifiers. cDNA synthesis was primed from the TCR beta constant segment and was followed by two successive PCR amplification steps. The study's processing was this. Reads were demultiplexed and grouped by UMI with MIGEC, and clonotypes were assembled and quantified with MiTCR. To exclude erroneous sequences, any TCR cDNA sequence not supported by at least two reads was discarded. The tcR package was used for downstream repertoire analysis, and clonotypes were matched between fractions using CDR3 nucleotide sequence together with V segment. Antigen specificity was annotated against VDJdb with VDJmatch, allowing one amino acid substitution in CDR3. With the reads reprocessed by TCRdb, a single entry stands for each CDR3 protein sequence and no DNA is reported. The V and J calls come from TCRdb's annotation, not from the publication. In this sample's table one finds about 440,000 distinct CDR3 sequences. The ten largest clones take up approximately 6.8% of the sample.

HCMV-specific IgG was detected in serum with a commercial ELISA kit to determine HCMV serostatus. Peripheral blood mononuclear cells were isolated from blood by Ficoll density gradient centrifugation. Via the germline V gene, CDR1 is LGHNA and CDR2 YNFKEQ. From the cysteine up to the phenylalanine, the CDR3 has a length of 16 residues. DNA is not recorded here. Of note for this clonotype: Its antigen is unknown.

Input material: blood T cells: a sorted CD56 or NKG2C T cell subset, CD4+ or CD8+ T cells, or bulk PBMC T cells (not recorded which). The sequence was obtained from a woman aged 18 to 75 in good health. The rearranged segments are TRBV4-2 and TRBJ2-2. The CDR3 region has the sequence CASSQDPGSNTGELFF.